This T cell receptor (beta chain) was recorded in a study of blood T cells in healthy people across ages (dated by TCRdb to the mid-2010s). Regarding the research as a whole: Template switching captured roughly one uniquely barcoded TCR beta cDNA molecule per two T cells in model experiments. Using the same blood draw, the study looked at two additional independent replicas of 1 million unique cDNA reads for two donors, one aged 18 to 30 and the other aged 80 or older. The donors were divided into four age groups: young (average around 17 years), middle-aged (around 37), aged (roughly 60) and long-lived (around 80). The study measured age-related changes in TCR beta repertoire diversity using deep sequencing normalized with unique cDNA molecular identifiers. To avoid experimental bias, donors of different ages were distributed randomly across sequencing lanes. What the authors observed across the whole study: Observed TCR beta diversity correlated strongly with the percentage of naive T cells measured by flow cytometry. Because profiling used bulk unsorted PBMCs, naive and antigen-experienced compartments could not be compared conclusively. Observed TCR beta diversity per million T cells fell roughly linearly with age, and a significant reduction was already apparent by age roughly 40. The CMV infection status of donors was not known, potentially confounding age-related changes in expanded clonotypes. Estimates of total diversity based on one million sequenced T cells were considered lower bounds and underestimates. Compared with the aged group, the long-lived group had more naive CD4+ T cells, fewer expanded clones and increased TCR diversity, a pattern suggesting age selection.

This clonotype turned up a few times. Its target antigen remains unknown. Nothing much larger sits one base from this clone, and base qualities are not available. The CDR3 sequence holds 14 residues, the cysteine and phenylalanine included. CDR3 DNA is the only sequence kept; it has 42 bases, read in frame from the first base. CDR1 SQVTM and CDR2 ANQGSEA were looked up in the germline V gene. V is trimmed back by 4 bases and J by 5 bases, and the junction contains 4 bases that no gene match accounts for. The library was obtained by 5' RACE. Sequencing was carried out with an Illumina HiSeq 2500. The second PCR ran for roughly 6 to 11 cycles and used a J-beta primer mix along with a sample-barcoded 5' primer. A unique molecular identifier was introduced onto each TCR beta cDNA molecule by a template-switch 5' adaptor carrying 12 random nucleotides. Each sample yielded at least 2.5 million CDR3-containing paired-end reads. All of the RNA was converted into first-strand cDNA using the Mint cDNA synthesis kit, with a TRBC-specific oligonucleotide serving as the primer. Following uracil-DNA glycosylase treatment, a first 18-cycle PCR with universal primers M1SS and BC2_uni_R was performed on all cDNA. Per the authors' processing: Each sample was normalized by randomly selecting 1 million high-quality reads, each carrying a distinct molecular identifier. Instead of being binned into consensus sequences, reads with shared molecular identifiers were discarded. MiTCR, with a Q25 quality threshold and the strictest error-elimination algorithm, was used for CDR3 identification, clonotype clustering and error correction. Lower-bound total TCR beta diversity was estimated with a nonparametric unseen species model using Euler transformation. TCRdb passed the public sequencing reads through fastp at Q25 and MiXCR, retaining productive beta sequences. Rows are unified per CDR3 protein, each entry keeping the most common DNA and genes. TCRdb, not the authors, supplied the V and J calls. Across this sample there are some 1.1 million distinct CDR3 sequences, with roughly two fifths seen only once. The ten largest clones capture around 12% of the sample.

The roughly 39 donors, aged about 6 to 95 years, were systemically healthy Caucasian individuals from Russia. Each donor gave 8.5 to 10 milliliters of peripheral blood, collected into EDTA-treated Vacutainer tubes. PBMCs were isolated by Ficoll-Paque density-gradient centrifugation, with at least 6 million obtained per sample. Total RNA, at least 6 micrograms per sample, was extracted from PBMCs with Trizol reagent. Naive CD45RAhigh/CD27high T cell percentages were measured by flow cytometry on a PBMC aliquot from every donor. The sequencing input was blood. The sequence derives from a man between 18 and 29 years old in good health. This sequence uses TRBV29-1 and TRBJ2-3, with TRBD2 identical over 12 junction bases. CDR3 region: CSVVASGGEDTQYF. The nucleotide sequence is given as TGCAGCGTTGTGGCTAGCGGGGGGGAAGATACGCAGTATTTT.